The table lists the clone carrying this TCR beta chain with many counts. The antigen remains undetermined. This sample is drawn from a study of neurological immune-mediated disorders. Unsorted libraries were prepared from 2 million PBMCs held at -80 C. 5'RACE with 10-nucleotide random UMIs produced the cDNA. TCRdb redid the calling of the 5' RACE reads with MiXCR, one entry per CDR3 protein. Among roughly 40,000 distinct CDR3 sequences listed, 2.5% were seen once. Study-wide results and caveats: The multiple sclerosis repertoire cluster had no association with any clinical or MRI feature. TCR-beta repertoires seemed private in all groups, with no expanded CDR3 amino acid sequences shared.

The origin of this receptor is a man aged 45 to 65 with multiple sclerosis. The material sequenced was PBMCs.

CDR3 protein: CASRGVFGTGGDDEQFF. CDR3 nucleotides: TGTGCCAGCAGGGGAGTGTTTGGGACAGGGGGTGACGATGAGCAGTTCTTC. The chain links TRBV28 to TRBJ2-1; TRBD1 agrees at 11 bases. V lost 6 bases to trimming and J lost 8 bases; unmatched junction nucleotides: 15. This CDR3 is 17 amino acids long. Looked up from germline, CDR1 is MDHEN and CDR2 is SYDVKM.